This TCR beta chain emerged from a study of human T cells and chemical hapten exposure. Overall study results and limits: Sensitizing with DPC caused no change in TCRs above 1 in 1000 frequency.

There are many counts of this clonotype. Its matching antigen is unknown. Described time point: patch test 1, 2 weeks after DPC sensitization. The treatment denotes: therapeutic diphenylcyclopropenone sensitization with weekly scalp DPC. Using its own MiXCR run on the RACE reads, TCRdb lists one record per CDR3 protein. The table includes approximately 100,000 distinct CDR3 sequences, around 10% detected once. The sequenced sample was whole blood, obtained in connection with sensitization to the hapten diphenylcyclopropenone (DPC). This TCR came from a middle-aged woman with alopecia areata. Some clones in this sample may be carry-over from other donors' samples.

The CDR3 region has the DNA TGCAGTGCTAGGCCGGGACTCCCTAAACTCTACGAGCAGTACTTC. Translation gives CSARPGLPKLYEQYF. The gene calls are TRBV20-1 and TRBJ2-7, with D tentatively TRBD2 (6 bases). This CDR3 spans 15 amino acids. Germline CDR1 is DFQATT and CDR2 is SNEGSKA (reference sequence). Trimming stripped 3 bases from V and 3 bases from J, with 18 bases between.